A selection of T cell receptor beta chains follows, all from one sample in a study of shared clonotypes between healthy human individuals. Profiled with immunoSEQ multiplex PCR; TCRdb holds only in-frame clones, not every one. The table includes about 1.9 million clones, roughly 95% detected once. Sequencing input: naive CD8+ T cells from PBMCs. The receptors were sampled from a man aged 18 to 30 in good health. Some clones in this sample may be carry-over from other donors' samples. Each CDR3 is given with its conserved first and last residue. D genes are given only for firm matches. A clone size is listed for some rows: how often the clone was seen (once, few, many), or a class if it is expanded.

j_gene: TRBJ2-2
d_gene: NA
v_gene: TRBV9
abundance: NA
CDR3nt: TGTGCCAGCAGTACACCTAGACAGACAGCGAACACCGGGGAGCTGTTTTTT
CDR3aa: CASSTPRQTANTGELFF

j_gene: TRBJ2-7
d_gene: TRBD2
v_gene: TRBV7-6
abundance: NA
CDR3nt: TGTGCCAGCAGCTTAGGGTCAGCGGGAGGTTTTAACGAGCAGTACTTC
CDR3aa: CASSLGSAGGFNEQYF

j_gene: TRBJ1-1
d_gene: NA
v_gene: TRBV9
abundance: NA
CDR3nt: TGTGCCAGCAACACTGAAGCTTTCTTT
CDR3aa: CASNTEAFF

j_gene: TRBJ2-2
d_gene: NA
v_gene: TRBV29-1
abundance: NA
CDR3nt: TGCAGCGTGGAGGAGAACCCGGGCACCGGGGAGCTGTTTTTT
CDR3aa: CSVEENPGTGELFF

j_gene: TRBJ2-5
d_gene: TRBD1
v_gene: TRBV5-8
abundance: NA
CDR3nt: TGTGCCAGCGCCACCGGGACAGAGGGTCAAGAGACCCAGTACTTC
CDR3aa: CASATGTEGQETQYF

j_gene: TRBJ2-3
d_gene: NA
v_gene: TRBV7-6
abundance: NA
CDR3nt: TGTGCCAGCAGCTTCGGGGCAGCAGATACGCAGTATTTT
CDR3aa: CASSFGAADTQYF

j_gene: TRBJ2-1
d_gene: NA
v_gene: TRBV2
abundance: NA
CDR3nt: TGTGCCAGCAGTGAGACGGGACCCCCGGTGAACAATGAGCAGTTCTTC
CDR3aa: CASSETGPPVNNEQFF

j_gene: TRBJ1-2
d_gene: TRBD1
v_gene: TRBV10-3
abundance: NA
CDR3nt: TGTGCCATCAGTGGAGTCATCACAGGGGGGGATGGCTACACCTTC
CDR3aa: CAISGVITGGDGYTF

j_gene: TRBJ2-7
d_gene: TRBD1
v_gene: TRBV28
abundance: NA
CDR3nt: TGTGCCAGCAGTCCGCGGACAGGGGAAGGCTACGAGCAGTACTTC
CDR3aa: CASSPRTGEGYEQYF

j_gene: TRBJ1-1
d_gene: NA
v_gene: TRBV27
abundance: NA
CDR3nt: TGTGCCAGCAGTTGGGGATCATGGAACACTGAAGCTTTCTTT
CDR3aa: CASSWGSWNTEAFF

j_gene: TRBJ1-1
d_gene: NA
v_gene: TRBV2
abundance: NA
CDR3nt: TGTGCCAGCAGTTCTCCGGGACAAAATCCCCCCGGATCTTTCTTT
CDR3aa: CASSSPGQNPPGSFF

j_gene: TRBJ1-2
d_gene: NA
v_gene: TRBV4-2
abundance: NA
CDR3nt: TGTGCCAGCAGCCGGCCCGGGTCTGATGGCTACACCTTC
CDR3aa: CASSRPGSDGYTF

j_gene: TRBJ1-2
d_gene: NA
v_gene: TRBV2
abundance: few
CDR3nt: TGTGCCAGCAGTGAAGAATTCTTAGGGGTGGATGGCTACACCTTC
CDR3aa: CASSEEFLGVDGYTF

j_gene: TRBJ2-5
d_gene: TRBD2
v_gene: TRBV28
abundance: NA
CDR3nt: TGTGCCAGCAGGCCCCCGGGACTAGAGGACCGGGGCCAGTACTTC
CDR3aa: CASRPPGLEDRGQYF

j_gene: TRBJ2-5
d_gene: NA
v_gene: TRBV18
abundance: NA
CDR3nt: TGTGCCAGCTCACCGGTTTTGGAGACCCAGTACTTC
CDR3aa: CASSPVLETQYF

j_gene: TRBJ2-7
d_gene: TRBD2
v_gene: TRBV2
abundance: NA
CDR3nt: TGTGCCAGCAGTGAGGGACTAGCGGGAGACGAGCAGTACTTC
CDR3aa: CASSEGLAGDEQYF

j_gene: TRBJ1-4
d_gene: NA
v_gene: TRBV7-6
abundance: NA
CDR3nt: TGTGCCAGCAGCTTAGACGCAAGGAGCCTGAATGAAAAACTGTTTTTT
CDR3aa: CASSLDARSLNEKLFF

j_gene: TRBJ2-1
d_gene: TRBD2
v_gene: TRBV4-1
abundance: NA
CDR3nt: TGCGCCAGCAGCCAAGATGGCAGCGGGATATTAAGTGAGCAGTTCTTC
CDR3aa: CASSQDGSGILSEQFF

j_gene: TRBJ2-1
d_gene: TRBD1
v_gene: TRBV28
abundance: NA
CDR3nt: TGTGCCAGCAGTTTCCGGGACAGGGTCTCCTACAATGAGCAGTTCTTC
CDR3aa: CASSFRDRVSYNEQFF

j_gene: TRBJ2-7
d_gene: TRBD2
v_gene: TRBV11-2
abundance: NA
CDR3nt: TGTGCCAGCAGCTTGGGGGGGTTCCTCTACGAGCAGTACTTC
CDR3aa: CASSLGGFLYEQYF

j_gene: TRBJ2-7
d_gene: NA
v_gene: TRBV27
abundance: NA
CDR3nt: TGTGCCAGCAGTCCAAGGGGGGGCCTAGACCCCTACGAGCAGTACTTC
CDR3aa: CASSPRGGLDPYEQYF

j_gene: TRBJ2-1
d_gene: TRBD2
v_gene: TRBV7-9
abundance: NA
CDR3nt: TGTGCCAGCAGCGTCGGACTAGCGGGAGTGGGTCATGAGCAGTTCTTC
CDR3aa: CASSVGLAGVGHEQFF

j_gene: TRBJ2-7
d_gene: NA
v_gene: TRBV14
abundance: NA
CDR3nt: TGTGCCAGCAGCCGGATGGTGGTCCTGAGGGGCGACGAGCAGTACTTC
CDR3aa: CASSRMVVLRGDEQYF

j_gene: TRBJ2-7
d_gene: TRBD1
v_gene: TRBV29-1
abundance: once
CDR3nt: TGCAGCGTGCCGACAGGGCTCGGCGAGCAGTACTTC
CDR3aa: CSVPTGLGEQYF

j_gene: TRBJ2-1
d_gene: NA
v_gene: TRBV2
abundance: NA
CDR3nt: TGTGCCAGCAGTCCTACTAGTCTGCAGTTCTTC
CDR3aa: CASSPTSLQFF

j_gene: TRBJ2-1
d_gene: TRBD2
v_gene: TRBV27
abundance: NA
CDR3nt: TGTGCCAGCAGTTTCCGGGGGAGGGTTGAGCAGTTCTTC
CDR3aa: CASSFRGRVEQFF

j_gene: TRBJ2-7
d_gene: NA
v_gene: TRBV7-8
abundance: NA
CDR3nt: TGTGCCAGCAGCTCCGAGGGGACGGCATCGTTCTACGAGCAGTACTTC
CDR3aa: CASSSEGTASFYEQYF

j_gene: TRBJ1-1
d_gene: NA
v_gene: TRBV7-8
abundance: NA
CDR3nt: TGTGCCAGCAGGAGGGGGGGGAAGAACACTGAAGCTTTCTTT
CDR3aa: CASRRGGKNTEAFF

j_gene: TRBJ1-1
d_gene: NA
v_gene: TRBV10-2
abundance: NA
CDR3nt: TGCGCCAGCAGTATACAGGGAGCGAACACTGAAGCTTTCTTT
CDR3aa: CASSIQGANTEAFF

j_gene: TRBJ2-1
d_gene: NA
v_gene: TRBV7-8
abundance: NA
CDR3nt: TGTGCCAGCAGCTCCCAGACGGATTACAATGAGCAGTTCTTC
CDR3aa: CASSSQTDYNEQFF

j_gene: TRBJ1-5
d_gene: NA
v_gene: TRBV11-2
abundance: NA
CDR3nt: TGTGCCAGCAGCTTCGGGGTTAGGAGGGGACAGCCCCAGCATTTT
CDR3aa: CASSFGVRRGQPQHF

j_gene: TRBJ1-1
d_gene: NA
v_gene: TRBV4-1
abundance: NA
CDR3nt: TGCGCCAGCGCGTACAGGGCAGTAGCTGAAGCTTTCTTT
CDR3aa: CASAYRAVAEAFF

j_gene: TRBJ2-7
d_gene: TRBD1
v_gene: TRBV19
abundance: NA
CDR3nt: TGTGCCAGTAGTCCGCTCTGGGACAGGGTCCACGAGCAGTACTTC
CDR3aa: CASSPLWDRVHEQYF

j_gene: TRBJ2-2
d_gene: NA
v_gene: TRBV7-9
abundance: once
CDR3nt: TGTGCCAGCAGCCAATGGGGGGCGGTTGAGGAGCTGTTTTTT
CDR3aa: CASSQWGAVEELFF

j_gene: TRBJ1-2
d_gene: NA
v_gene: TRBV9
abundance: NA
CDR3nt: TGTGCCAGCAGCGTAGCAGGACAGCCTCTCTATGGCTACACCTTC
CDR3aa: CASSVAGQPLYGYTF

j_gene: TRBJ2-7
d_gene: NA
v_gene: TRBV7-9
abundance: NA
CDR3nt: TGTGCCAGCAGCTTTGGGCAGTCTTACGAGCAGTACTTC
CDR3aa: CASSFGQSYEQYF

j_gene: TRBJ2-2
d_gene: TRBD1
v_gene: TRBV4-1
abundance: NA
CDR3nt: TGCGCCAGCAGCCAGGGGGACAGTAACACCGGGGAGCTGTTTTTT
CDR3aa: CASSQGDSNTGELFF